This T cell receptor beta chain was obtained from a study of blood T cell repertoires in COVID-19. The wider study: Samples taken during acute and convalescent COVID-19 were collected in the United States, Italy and Spain. T cells, B-cell-depleted T cells, or PBMCs supplied cDNA or gDNA.

Residents of about two dozen US areas, aged 18 to 89 years, made up the participants. CDR1 and CDR2 from the germline V gene are LNHNV and YYDKDF (reference sequence). The CDR3 is 14 amino acids. The V end was cut by 0 bases, the J end by 0 bases, with 2 bases between. This clone was observed a handful of times. Per the authors' pipeline: The authors estimated nucleated cell counts from reference gene primer amplification. Generated by immunoSEQ multiplex PCR, the TCRdb table keeps only in-frame clones and is missing some. That table supplies the V and J calls and clone size; D and trimming were determined from the DNA. The data hold around 500,000 clones, with around nine tenths observed a single time.

The clonotype originates from a woman aged 40 to 49 who had recovered from COVID-19. The gene calls are TRBV15 and TRBJ2-2, with D unresolved. Sequencing was done on a sample of PBMCs or T cells enriched from blood (not recorded which). CDR3 residues: CATSRDSNTGELFF. CDR3 in DNA: TGTGCCACCAGCAGAGACTCGAACACCGGGGAGCTGTTTTTT.